This T cell receptor beta chain originates from a study of CD8 T cells in ankylosing spondylitis. Comment on this clonotype: Its antigen is not known.

Findings and caveats of the study: Seemingly distinctive of ankylosing spondylitis blood was a TCR beta motif formed by eight highly homologous variants. Earlier reports found some motif variants in synovial fluid and blood in reactive arthritis. According to the report, clones linked to the disease were significantly enriched in matched synovial fluid samples taken from ankylosing spondylitis patients.

Trimming left V 3 bases short and J 0 bases short, with 12 bases between. The germline V gene encodes CDR1 MDHEN and CDR2 SYDVKM. The CDR3 extends over 16 amino acids. TCRdb used MiXCR to reprocess the 5' RACE reads, holding one entry per CDR3 protein. The sample yields under 300,000 distinct CDR3 sequences, about 10% seen once. The specimen was blood, either unsorted or a sorted T cell fraction (not recorded which). This receptor was taken from a male donor with ankylosing spondylitis or in good health (not recorded which). The chain carries TRBV28 and TRBJ2-1, with D perhaps matching TRBD2 (5 bases). The CDR3 protein is CASSFGERSSYNEQFF. CDR3 bases: TGTGCCAGCAGTTTTGGAGAGCGGAGCTCCTACAATGAGCAGTTCTTC.